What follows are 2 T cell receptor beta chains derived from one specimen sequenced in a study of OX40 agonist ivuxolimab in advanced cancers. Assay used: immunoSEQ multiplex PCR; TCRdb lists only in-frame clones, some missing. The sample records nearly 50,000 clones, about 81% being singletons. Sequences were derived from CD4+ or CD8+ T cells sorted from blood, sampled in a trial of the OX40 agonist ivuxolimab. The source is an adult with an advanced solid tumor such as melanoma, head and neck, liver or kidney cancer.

CDR3 bases: TGTGCCAGCAGTTCCGGGGCGGGACGACTAGAGACCCAGTACTTC. Translating it yields CASSSGAGRLETQYF. The rearrangement uses TRBV28 and TRBJ2-5; perhaps TRBD2 as D (6 bases). This CDR3 is built from 15 residues. Germline V lookup: CDR1 MDHEN, CDR2 SYDVKM. V was trimmed by 4 bases and J by 4 bases, leaving 16 bases between them.

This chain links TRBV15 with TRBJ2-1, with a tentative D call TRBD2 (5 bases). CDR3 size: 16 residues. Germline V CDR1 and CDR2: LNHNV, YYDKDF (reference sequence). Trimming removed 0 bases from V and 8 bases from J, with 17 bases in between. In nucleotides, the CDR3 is TGTGCCACCAGCAGAGATCTGCGGGCAACCGGGGATGAGCAGTTCTTC. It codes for CATSRDLRATGDEQFF.